The clone carrying this TCR beta chain was recorded only once. This sample was included in a study of blood T cell repertoires in COVID-19. TCRdb's copy holds only in-frame clones and misses some; the assay was immunoSEQ multiplex PCR. This sample carries approximately 61,000 clones, 65% to 85% of them seen once, and the ten largest clones take 5.5%. CDR1 KGHDR and CDR2 SFDVKD come from the germline V gene. The CDR3 is 17 amino acids. V lost 0 bases to trimming and J lost 0 bases, with 10 bases between them. The TCR originated in a woman in her 70s with acute or convalescent COVID-19. The specimen was peripheral blood. This chain joins TRBV24-1 and TRBJ1-4, with D possibly being TRBD1 (5 bases). The DNA of the CDR3 is TGTGCCACCAGTGATTTGGGGACGGGGGCAACTAATGAAAAACTGTTTTTT. Its translation is CATSDLGTGATNEKLFF.